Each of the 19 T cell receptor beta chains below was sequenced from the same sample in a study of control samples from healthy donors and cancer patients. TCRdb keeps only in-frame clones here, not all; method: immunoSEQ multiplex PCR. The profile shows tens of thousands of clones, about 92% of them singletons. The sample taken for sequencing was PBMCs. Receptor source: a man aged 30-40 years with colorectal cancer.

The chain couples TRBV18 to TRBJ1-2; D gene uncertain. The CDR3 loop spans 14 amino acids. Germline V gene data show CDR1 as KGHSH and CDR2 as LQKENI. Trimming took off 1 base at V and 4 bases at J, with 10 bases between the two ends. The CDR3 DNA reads TGTGCCAGCTCACCACTCGAGAGTGGCTATGGCTACACCTTC. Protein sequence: CASSPLESGYGYTF. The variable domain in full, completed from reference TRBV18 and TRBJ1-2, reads NAGVMQNPRHLVRRRGQEARLRCSPMKGHSHVYWYRQLPEEGLKFMVYLQKENIIDESGMPKERFSAEFPKEGPSILRIQQVVRGDSAAYFCASSPLESGYGYTFGSGTRLTVV.

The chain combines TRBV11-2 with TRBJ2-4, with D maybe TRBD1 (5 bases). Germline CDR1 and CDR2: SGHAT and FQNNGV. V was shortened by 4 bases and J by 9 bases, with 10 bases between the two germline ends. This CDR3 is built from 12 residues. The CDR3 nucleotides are TGTGCCAGCAGCTCTCAGGGTGGCATTCAGTACTTC. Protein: CASSSQGGIQYF.

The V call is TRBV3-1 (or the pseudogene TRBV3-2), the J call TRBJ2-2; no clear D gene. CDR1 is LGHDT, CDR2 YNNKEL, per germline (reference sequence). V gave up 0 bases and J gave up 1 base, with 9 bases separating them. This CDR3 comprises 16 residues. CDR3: CASSQDPPQNTGELFF. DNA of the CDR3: TGTGCCAGCAGCCAAGATCCCCCACAGAACACCGGGGAGCTGTTTTTT.

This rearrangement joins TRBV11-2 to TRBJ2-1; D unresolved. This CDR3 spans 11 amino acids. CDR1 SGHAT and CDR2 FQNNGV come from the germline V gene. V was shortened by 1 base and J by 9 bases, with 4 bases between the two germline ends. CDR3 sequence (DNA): TGTGCCAGCAGCTTAGCCCGTGAGCAGTTCTTC. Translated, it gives CASSLAREQFF.

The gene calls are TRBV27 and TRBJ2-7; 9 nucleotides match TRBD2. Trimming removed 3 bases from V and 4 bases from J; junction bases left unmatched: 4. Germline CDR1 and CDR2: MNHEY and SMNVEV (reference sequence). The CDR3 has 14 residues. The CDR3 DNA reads TGTGCCAGCAGTTTGACTAGCGGTGGGTACGAGCAGTACTTC. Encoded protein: CASSLTSGGYEQYF.

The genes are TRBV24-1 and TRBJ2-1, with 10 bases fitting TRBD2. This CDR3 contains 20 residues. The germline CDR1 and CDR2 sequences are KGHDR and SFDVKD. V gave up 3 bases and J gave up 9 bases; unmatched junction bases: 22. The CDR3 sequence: CATSDPPGAGGPLGKSEQFF. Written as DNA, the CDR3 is TGTGCCACCAGTGATCCTCCCGGAGCGGGGGGGCCTTTGGGGAAAAGTGAGCAGTTCTTC.

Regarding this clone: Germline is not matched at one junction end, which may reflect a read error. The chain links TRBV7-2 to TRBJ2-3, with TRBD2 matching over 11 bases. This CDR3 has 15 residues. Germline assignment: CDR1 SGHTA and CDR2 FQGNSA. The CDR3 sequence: CASSLAPWASGGSNF. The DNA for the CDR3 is TGTGCCAGCAGCTTAGCCCCCTGGGCTAGCGGGGGGTCCAATTTT.

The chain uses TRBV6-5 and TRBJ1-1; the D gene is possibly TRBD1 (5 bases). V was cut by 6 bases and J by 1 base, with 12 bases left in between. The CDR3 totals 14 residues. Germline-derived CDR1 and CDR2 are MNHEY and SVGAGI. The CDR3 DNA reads TGTGCCAGCAGACGGACATTTGAGAACACTGAAGCTTTCTTT. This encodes CASRRTFENTEAFF.

CDR3 loop: CASSQTSGGSQETQYF. The CDR3 DNA sequence: TGTGCCAGCAGCCAGACTAGCGGGGGATCTCAAGAGACCCAGTACTTC. This chain uses TRBV5-5 with TRBJ2-5; 12 positions agree with TRBD2. The germline V gene has CDR1 SGHKS and CDR2 YYEKEE (reference sequence). The CDR3 contains 16 residues. V lost 4 bases to trimming and J lost 2 bases; unmatched junction nucleotides: 6.

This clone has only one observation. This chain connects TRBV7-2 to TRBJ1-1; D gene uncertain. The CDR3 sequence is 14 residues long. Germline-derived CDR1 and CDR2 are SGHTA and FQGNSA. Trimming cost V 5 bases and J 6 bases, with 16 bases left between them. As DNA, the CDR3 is TGTGCCAGCAGCCCCTGGGAGGTGGTCCCTGAAGCTTTCTTT. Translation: CASSPWEVVPEAFF.

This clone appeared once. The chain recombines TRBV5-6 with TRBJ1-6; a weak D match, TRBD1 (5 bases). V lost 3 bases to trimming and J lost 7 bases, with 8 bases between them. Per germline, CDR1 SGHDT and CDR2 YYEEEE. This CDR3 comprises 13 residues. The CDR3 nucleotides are TGTGCCAGCAGCTGGGAGGGGAATTCACCCCTCCACTTT. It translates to CASSWEGNSPLHF. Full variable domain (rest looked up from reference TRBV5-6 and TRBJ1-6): DAGVTQSPTHLIKTRGQQVTLRCSPKSGHDTVSWYQQALGQGPQFIFQYYEEEERQRGNFPDRFSGHQFPNYSSELNVNALLLGDSALYLCASSWEGNSPLHFGNGTRLTVT.

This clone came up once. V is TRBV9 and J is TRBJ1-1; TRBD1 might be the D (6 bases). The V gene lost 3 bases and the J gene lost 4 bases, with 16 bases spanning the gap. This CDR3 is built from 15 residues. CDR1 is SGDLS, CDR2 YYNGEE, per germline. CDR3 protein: CASSGYSGVVTEAFF. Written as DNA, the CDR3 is TGTGCCAGCAGCGGTTACTCAGGGGTTGTCACTGAAGCTTTCTTT. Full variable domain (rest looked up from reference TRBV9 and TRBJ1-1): DSGVTQTPKHLITATGQRVTLRCSPRSGDLSVYWYQQSLDQGLQFLIQYYNGEERAKGNILERFSAQQFPDLHSELNLSSLELGDSALYFCASSGYSGVVTEAFFGQGTRLTVV.

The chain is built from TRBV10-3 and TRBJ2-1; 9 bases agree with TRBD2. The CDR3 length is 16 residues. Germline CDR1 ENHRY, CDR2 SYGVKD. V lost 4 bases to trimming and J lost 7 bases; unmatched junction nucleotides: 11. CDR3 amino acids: CAISGRSAGGLNEQFF. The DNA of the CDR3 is TGTGCCATCAGTGGGAGGTCGGCGGGGGGGCTGAATGAGCAGTTCTTC.

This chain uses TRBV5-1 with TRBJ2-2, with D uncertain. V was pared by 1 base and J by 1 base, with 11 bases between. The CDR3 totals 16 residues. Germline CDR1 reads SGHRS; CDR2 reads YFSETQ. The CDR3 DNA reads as TGCGCCAGCAGCTTGTCAATTGATAAGAACACCGGGGAGCTGTTTTTT. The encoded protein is CASSLSIDKNTGELFF. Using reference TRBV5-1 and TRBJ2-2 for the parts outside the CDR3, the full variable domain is KAGVTQTPRYLIKTRGQQVTLSCSPISGHRSVSWYQQTPGQGLQFLFEYFSETQRNKGNFPGRFSGRQFSNSRSEMNVSTLELGDSALYLCASSLSIDKNTGELFFGEGSRLTVL.

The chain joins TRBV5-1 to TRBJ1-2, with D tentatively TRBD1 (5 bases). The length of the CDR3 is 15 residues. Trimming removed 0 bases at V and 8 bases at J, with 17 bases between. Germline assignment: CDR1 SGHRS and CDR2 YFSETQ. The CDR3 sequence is CASSLEGREMDGYTF. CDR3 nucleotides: TGCGCCAGCAGCTTGGAGGGCAGGGAAATGGACGGCTACACCTTC. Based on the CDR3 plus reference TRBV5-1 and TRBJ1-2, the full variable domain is KAGVTQTPRYLIKTRGQQVTLSCSPISGHRSVSWYQQTPGQGLQFLFEYFSETQRNKGNFPGRFSGRQFSNSRSEMNVSTLELGDSALYLCASSLEGREMDGYTFGSGTRLTVV.

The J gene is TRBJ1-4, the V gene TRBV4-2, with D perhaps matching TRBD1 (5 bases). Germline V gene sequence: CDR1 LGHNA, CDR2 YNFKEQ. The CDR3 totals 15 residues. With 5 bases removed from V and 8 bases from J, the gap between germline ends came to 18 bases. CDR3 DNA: TGTGCCAGCAGCGAACTTGGGGCTTCCCGCGAAAAACTGTTTTTT. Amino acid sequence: CASSELGASREKLFF.

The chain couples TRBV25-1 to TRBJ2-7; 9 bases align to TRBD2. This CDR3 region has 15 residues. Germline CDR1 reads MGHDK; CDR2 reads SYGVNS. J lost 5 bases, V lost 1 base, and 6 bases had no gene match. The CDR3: CASSELGGGGDEQYF. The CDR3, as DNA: TGTGCCAGCAGTGAATTGGGCGGGGGGGGCGACGAGCAGTACTTC.

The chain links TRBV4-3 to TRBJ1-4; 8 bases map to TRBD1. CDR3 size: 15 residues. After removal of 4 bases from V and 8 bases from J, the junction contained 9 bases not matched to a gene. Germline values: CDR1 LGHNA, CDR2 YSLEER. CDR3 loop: CASSLAQGAREKLFF. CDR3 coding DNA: TGCGCCAGCAGCCTTGCCCAGGGGGCAAGGGAAAAACTGTTTTTT.

The CDR3 loop reads CASSLALGGSGNTIYF. CDR3 nucleotide sequence: TGTGCCAGCAGCTTGGCTTTAGGCGGCTCTGGAAACACCATATATTTT. The chain combines TRBV5-6 with TRBJ1-3; no clear D. The CDR3 loop spans 16 amino acids. Looked up from germline, CDR1 is SGHDT and CDR2 is YYEEEE. V was cut by 0 bases and J by 0 bases, with 10 bases left in between.